This is a list of T cell receptor beta chains from one sample in a study of multiple sclerosis patients with progressive multifocal leukoencephalopathy. Profiling relied on immunoSEQ multiplex PCR, and the TCRdb table lists in-frame clones only, not all of them. The data hold 20,000 to 30,000 clones, with under 95% observed a single time. This specimen was PBMCs, taken from a patient treated with natalizumab. The receptor source for this set is a man in his thirties or forties with multiple sclerosis. Each CDR3 is given with its conserved first and last residue. D genes are given only for firm matches. Some rows mark clone size as missing; the rest say once, few, many or name a class of expanded clone.

CDR3 | DNA | size | V | D | J
CASSGHLQADTQYF | TGTGCCAGCAGCGGACACCTTCAAGCAGATACGCAGTATTTT | - | TRBV27 | - | TRBJ2-3
CASRFGTGGFWNEQFF | TGTGCCAGCAGGTTTGGGACGGGAGGTTTTTGGAATGAGCAGTTCTTC | - | TRBV7-2 | TRBD2 | TRBJ2-1
CASSFLAGDNEQFF | TGCGCCAGCAGCTTCCTAGCGGGGGACAATGAGCAGTTCTTC | - | TRBV5-1 | TRBD2 | TRBJ2-1
CASSLDISDYSPLHF | TGTGCCAGCAGCTTAGATATAAGCGATTATTCACCCCTCCACTTT | - | TRBV11-2 | - | TRBJ1-6
CASSQGQRTSTDTQYF | TGCGCCAGCAGCCAAGGACAGCGAACTAGCACAGATACGCAGTATTTT | - | TRBV4-3 | - | TRBJ2-3
CASSWTSGTKQFF | TGTGCCAGCAGTTGGACTAGCGGGACAAAGCAGTTCTTC | once | TRBV27 | TRBD2 | TRBJ2-1
CASSRSGESYEQYF | TGTGCCAGCAGCCGCTCAGGGGAGTCCTACGAGCAGTACTTC | - | TRBV6-5 | - | TRBJ2-7
CASSFGLAVTTGELFF | TGTGCCAGCAGCTTTGGACTAGCGGTTACAACCGGGGAGCTGTTTTTT | - | TRBV5-4 | TRBD2 | TRBJ2-2
CASGVDGSLDTGELFF | TGTGCCAGCGGGGTGGACGGGAGTTTAGACACCGGGGAGCTGTTTTTT | - | TRBV4-2 | - | TRBJ2-2
CASRLAGVLDTQYF | TGCGCCAGCAGACTAGCGGGAGTCCTAGATACGCAGTATTTT | - | TRBV5-1 | TRBD2 | TRBJ2-3
CASSLDVASYEQYF | TGCGCCAGCAGCTTGGATGTAGCCTCCTACGAGCAGTACTTC | - | TRBV5-1 | - | TRBJ2-7
CASSPSLSGNTIYF | TGTGCCAGCAGTCCAAGTCTCTCTGGAAACACCATATATTTT | - | TRBV27 | - | TRBJ1-3
CASSESSWTAKETQYF | TGTGCCAGCAGTGAAAGTTCCTGGACAGCGAAAGAGACCCAGTACTTC | - | TRBV6-1 | - | TRBJ2-5
CASSRGGIGEKLFF | TGTGCCAGCAGTAGGGGGGGAATCGGTGAAAAACTGTTTTTT | - | TRBV7-6 | - | TRBJ1-4
CASRGKAFF | TGTGCCAGCAGGGGGAAAGCTTTCTTT | - | TRBV7-9 | - | TRBJ1-1
CASSSRLAGAYYEQYF | TGTGCCAGCAGCTCCCGACTAGCGGGTGCTTACTACGAGCAGTACTTC | - | TRBV5-4 | TRBD2 | TRBJ2-7
CASRLTVQETQYF | TGTGCCAGTAGACTGACAGTCCAAGAGACCCAGTACTTC | - | TRBV19 | - | TRBJ2-5
CASSLGRKTNTEAFF | TGTGCCAGCAGCTTAGGAAGGAAGACGAACACTGAAGCTTTCTTT | - | TRBV7-9 | - | TRBJ1-1
CASGSSDGGDRGDTQYF | TGTGCTAGTGGTTCCAGCGACGGGGGGGACAGGGGTGATACGCAGTATTTT | - | TRBV12-5 | TRBD1 | TRBJ2-3
CASSTGLAGGGEFF | TGTGCCAGCAGCACCGGACTAGCGGGAGGGGGGGAGTTCTTC | - | TRBV5-4 | TRBD2 | TRBJ2-1
CASSLEVGGTGELFF | TGTGCCAGCAGCTTGGAGGTCGGCGGTACCGGGGAGCTGTTTTTT | once | TRBV5-4 | - | TRBJ2-2
CASSSGGGRGYTF | TGTGCCAGCAGTAGCGGGGGTGGTAGAGGCTACACCTTC | - | TRBV7-2 | - | TRBJ1-2
CASSRTSKLSDTQYF | TGTGCCAGCAGCCGGACTAGTAAGTTGTCAGATACGCAGTATTTT | - | TRBV7-9 | TRBD2 | TRBJ2-3
CASSTRGEKLFF | TGTGCCAGTAGTACCCGGGGTGAAAAACTGTTTTTT | - | TRBV19 | - | TRBJ1-4
CASSLAAGVRNEQFF | TGTGCCAGCAGCTTAGCAGCGGGAGTTCGGAATGAGCAGTTCTTC | once | TRBV7-2 | TRBD2 | TRBJ2-1
CASSYSGGANEKLFF | TGTGCCAGCAGTTACTCTGGGGGGGCTAATGAAAAACTGTTTTTT | - | TRBV6-5 | - | TRBJ1-4
CASSQALGGGDTQYF | TGTGCCAGCAGCCAAGCACTAGGGGGTGGTGATACGCAGTATTTT | - | TRBV4-2 | - | TRBJ2-3
CASSFGREPRFEQFF | TGTGCCAGCAGCTTCGGGCGGGAGCCTCGGTTTGAGCAGTTCTTC | - | TRBV11-3 | TRBD2 | TRBJ2-1
CASSLVGRTQYF | TGTGCCAGCAGCTTAGTGGGACGTACGCAGTATTTT | - | TRBV11-3 | - | TRBJ2-3
CASSQLSGGRETQYF | TGTGCCAGCAGTCAACTTTCCGGGGGGCGGGAGACCCAGTACTTC | - | TRBV6-1 | - | TRBJ2-5
CAISESVGNYEQYF | TGTGCCATCAGTGAGTCCGTGGGAAACTACGAGCAGTACTTC | - | TRBV10-3 | - | TRBJ2-7
CASSLSDRPYNEQFF | TGCGCCAGCAGCCTTTCAGATAGGCCCTACAATGAGCAGTTCTTC | - | TRBV4-3 | - | TRBJ2-1
CASRAPGQGAYF | TGTGCCAGCAGGGCCCCGGGACAGGGGGCGTACTTC | - | TRBV5-6 | TRBD1 | TRBJ2-7
CASSPPSGPRSGYTF | TGTGCCAGCTCACCACCTAGTGGGCCAAGATCTGGCTACACCTTC | once | TRBV18 | - | TRBJ1-2
CASSYDHSTEAFF | TGTGCCAGCAGTTACGACCACAGCACTGAAGCTTTCTTT | - | TRBV6-5 | - | TRBJ1-1
CASRLDRGELFF | TGCGCCAGCAGATTGGACAGGGGGGAGCTGTTTTTT | - | TRBV5-1 | TRBD1 | TRBJ2-2
CASSVSLGYPGELFF | TGTGCCAGCAGCGTCTCCTTGGGTTACCCCGGGGAGCTGTTTTTT | - | TRBV9 | - | TRBJ2-2
CASSYLPGVGYEQYF | TGTGCCAGCAGTTACCTCCCGGGTGTCGGCTACGAGCAGTACTTC | - | TRBV6-5 | - | TRBJ2-7
CASSLEIRQEETDTQYF | TGTGCCAGCAGCTTGGAGATCCGGCAGGAAGAAACAGATACGCAGTATTTT | - | TRBV5-6 | - | TRBJ2-3
CASSSPGASSYNEQFF | TGTGCCAGCAGCAGCCCGGGTGCGAGCTCCTACAATGAGCAGTTCTTC | once | TRBV6-6 | - | TRBJ2-1
CASSMGRNYGYTF | TGTGCCAGTAGTATGGGGCGGAACTATGGCTACACCTTC | - | TRBV19 | - | TRBJ1-2
CASSQDRASNGGYTF | TGCGCCAGCAGCCAAGATAGGGCTTCTAACGGGGGCTACACCTTC | few | TRBV5-4 | - | TRBJ1-2
CSGIAGGRGETQYF | TGCAGCGGGATAGCGGGAGGCAGGGGGGAGACCCAGTACTTC | - | TRBV29-1 | TRBD2 | TRBJ2-5
CASSEQRIMNNEQFF | TGTGCCAGCAGTGAACAGAGAATTATGAACAATGAGCAGTTCTTC | - | TRBV6-1 | - | TRBJ2-1
CASILGRRRTTYNEQFF | TGTGCCAGCATCCTCGGACGCCGAAGAACCACCTACAATGAGCAGTTCTTC | - | TRBV11-2 | - | TRBJ2-1
CASSSPGRPGLAVYEQYF | TGTGCCAGCAGCTCCCCTGGGAGGCCGGGACTAGCGGTTTACGAGCAGTACTTC | - | TRBV5-5 | TRBD2 | TRBJ2-7
CASSLLSSGGSQGRLFF | TGTGCCAGCAGCTTGTTGTCTAGCGGAGGGTCCCAGGGGCGGCTGTTCTTC | once | TRBV5-4 | - | TRBJ2-1
CASSFSSGEKLFF | TGTGCCAGCAGCTTCTCTAGCGGCGAAAAACTGTTTTTT | - | TRBV5-6 | - | TRBJ1-4
CASINNPGDGYGYTF | TGTGCCAGTATTAACAACCCAGGGGACGGCTATGGCTACACCTTC | - | TRBV19 | - | TRBJ1-2